These T cell receptor beta chains were read from a single sample in a study of CD4 T cells in relation to SARS-CoV-2 and coronaviruses. Their cognate antigens are unknown. Some clones are missing from TCRdb's copy, which holds only in-frame ones; the method was immunoSEQ multiplex PCR. The sample includes about 23,000 clones, 75% to 85% of them seen just once. The sample consisted of CD4+ T cells from PBMCs, cultured in vitro. These receptors all stem from a human donor in good health. CDR3s include the opening cysteine and the closing phenylalanine or tryptophan.

J,V,CDR3
TRBJ1-1,TRBV2,CASSDEGILNTEAFF
TRBJ2-3,TRBV7-3,CASSLNARDTQYF
TRBJ1-3,TRBV9,CASSVVGGLSGNTIYF
TRBJ2-1,TRBV4-1,CASSRGTSGAYYNEQFF
TRBJ1-6,TRBV5-8,CASSSDRGNSPLHF
TRBJ1-2,TRBV5-1,CASSRTAGQGAGGYTF
TRBJ1-5,TRBV5-1,CASSEGIFTSNQPQHF
TRBJ1-3,TRBV6-5,CASSLDRGNTIYF
TRBJ2-4,TRBV19,CASSREDLAKNIQYF
TRBJ2-5,TRBV24-1,CATMATSDRRRQETQYF
TRBJ1-1,TRBV6-5,CASSDRGQGLTEAFF